This T cell receptor (beta chain) emerged from a study of beta chain features in type 1 diabetes. About this clone: Its antigen is not known.

V lost 0 bases, J lost 5 bases, and 4 bases lay in between. Germline V lookup: CDR1 SGHVS, CDR2 FNYEAQ. The CDR3 totals 13 residues. Study-wide results and caveats: It was among patients, rather than healthy donors, that naive, central memory and Treg TCRB repertoires appeared more similar. A pattern of fewer insertions and more deletions at VDJ junctions was seen in type 1 diabetes patients.

Expressed TCRB transcripts were sequenced because the isolated RNA had all been reverse transcribed beforehand. Produced via immunoSEQ multiplex PCR; TCRdb's table is partial and in-frame only. The sample carries about 340,000 clones, 7% to 9% recorded once. This rearrangement joins TRBV7-6 to TRBJ2-2, with D unclear. The TCR comes from a woman aged 18-29 years in good health. Sequencing input: central memory CD4+ T cells from blood. CDR3 in amino acids: CASSLARTGELFF. CDR3 in DNA: TGTGCCAGCAGCTTAGCTCGAACCGGGGAGCTGTTTTTT. Full variable domain (remainder filled in from reference TRBV7-6 and TRBJ2-2): GAGVSQSPRYKVTKRGQDVALRCDPISGHVSLYWYRQALGQGPEFLTYFNYEAQQDKSGLPNDRFSAERPEGSISTLTIQRTEQRDSAMYRCASSLARTGELFFGEGSRLTVL.